This T cell receptor (beta chain) appears in the sequencing data of a study of T cell responses to AZD1222 COVID-19 vaccine. Study-level background: Analysis merged second doses at about 4 or about 12 weeks. Broader study findings: The study found Spike-specific TCR breadth and depth rose after two AZD1222 doses. Mostly white British, mostly female donors; authors suggested clonal diversity may be underestimated. In all cases, repertoires were sampled only after the peak T cell response.

In the case of this clone: The target antigen is unknown.

Generated by immunoSEQ multiplex PCR, the TCRdb table keeps only in-frame clones and is missing some. The table has 120,000 or so clones, approximately 88% seen once. Germline loops: CDR1 SNHLY, CDR2 FYNNEI. V lost 4 bases to trimming and J lost 3 bases, with 12 bases between them. The CDR3 contains 14 residues. Sequenced here: peripheral blood, sampled on day 0 of AZD1222 vaccination. This sequence joins TRBV2 and TRBJ1-2; D is possibly TRBD1 (5 bases). The receptor's source is an adult in good health. CDR3 sequence (DNA): TGTGCCAGCAGTGGGCGTTGGGGCGACTATGGCTACACCTTC. It specifies CASSGRWGDYGYTF.